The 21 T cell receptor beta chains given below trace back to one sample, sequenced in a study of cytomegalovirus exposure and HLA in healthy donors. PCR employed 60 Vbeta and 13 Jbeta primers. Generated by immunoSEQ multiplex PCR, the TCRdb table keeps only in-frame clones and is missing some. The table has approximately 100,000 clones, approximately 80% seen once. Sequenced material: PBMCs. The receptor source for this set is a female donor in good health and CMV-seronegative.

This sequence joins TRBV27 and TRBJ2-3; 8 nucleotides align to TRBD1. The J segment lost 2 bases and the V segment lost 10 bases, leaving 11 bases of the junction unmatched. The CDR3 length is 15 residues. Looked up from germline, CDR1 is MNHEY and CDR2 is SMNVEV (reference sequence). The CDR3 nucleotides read TGTGCCACCCTCCTTAGGACAGGGACCACAGATACGCAGTATTTT. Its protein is CATLLRTGTTDTQYF.

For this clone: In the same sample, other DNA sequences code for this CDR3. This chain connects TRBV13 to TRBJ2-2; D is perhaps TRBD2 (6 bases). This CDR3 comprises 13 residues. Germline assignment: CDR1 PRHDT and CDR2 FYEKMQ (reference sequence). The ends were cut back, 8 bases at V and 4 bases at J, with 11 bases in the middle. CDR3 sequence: CASAGGVTGELFF. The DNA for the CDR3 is TGTGCCAGCGCCGGAGGGGTCACCGGGGAGCTGTTTTTT.

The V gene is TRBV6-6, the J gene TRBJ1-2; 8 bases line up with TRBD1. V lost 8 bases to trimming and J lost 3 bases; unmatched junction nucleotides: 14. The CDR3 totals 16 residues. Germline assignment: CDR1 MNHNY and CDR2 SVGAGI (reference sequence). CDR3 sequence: CASCITGTGLDYGYTF. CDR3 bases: TGTGCCAGCTGCATTACCGGGACAGGTCTCGACTATGGCTACACCTTC.

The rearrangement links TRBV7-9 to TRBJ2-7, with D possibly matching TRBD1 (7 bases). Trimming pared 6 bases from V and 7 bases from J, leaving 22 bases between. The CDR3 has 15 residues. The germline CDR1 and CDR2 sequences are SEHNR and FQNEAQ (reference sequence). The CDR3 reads CASRGGAGGSREQYF. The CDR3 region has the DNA TGTGCCAGCAGAGGAGGGGCAGGGGGGTCGAGAGAGCAGTACTTC. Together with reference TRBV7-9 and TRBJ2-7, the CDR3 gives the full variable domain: DTGVSQNPRHKITKRGQNVTFRCDPISEHNRLYWYRQTLGQGPEFLTYFQNEAQLEKSRLLSDRFSAERPKGSFSTLEIQRTEQGDSAMYLCASRGGAGGSREQYFGPGTRLTVT.

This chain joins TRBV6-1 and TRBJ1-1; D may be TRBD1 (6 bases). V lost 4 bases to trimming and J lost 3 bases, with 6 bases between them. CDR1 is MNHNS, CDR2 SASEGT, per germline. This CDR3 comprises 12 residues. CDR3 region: CASSGTDTEAFF. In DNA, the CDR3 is TGTGCCAGCAGTGGGACAGACACTGAAGCTTTCTTT.

The CDR3 nucleotides read TGTGCCAGTAGTAGGACCGACAGTTACTACACCTTC. Amino acid sequence: CASSRTDSYYTF. The chain is built from TRBV19 and TRBJ1-2; tentative D call: TRBD1 (5 bases). CDR1 and CDR2 from the germline V gene are LNHDA and SQIVND (reference sequence). Trimming stripped 4 bases from V and 10 bases from J, with 13 bases between. The CDR3 consists of 12 residues. The variable domain in full, with the rest retrieved from reference TRBV19 and TRBJ1-2, is DGGITQSPKYLFRKEGQNVTLSCEQNLNHDAMYWYRQDPGQGLRLIYYSQIVNDFQKGDIAEGYSVSREKKESFPLTVTSAQKNPTAFYLCASSRTDSYYTFGSGTRLTVV.

CDR3 region: CAWSLDRGGSNQPQHF. The CDR3 DNA reads as TGTGCCTGGAGTCTGGACAGGGGTGGCAGCAATCAGCCCCAGCATTTT. The chain joins TRBV30 to TRBJ1-5; 9 bases match TRBD1. J lost 1 base, V lost 2 bases, and 6 bases had no gene match. The germline gives CDR1 GTSNPN, CDR2 SVGIG (reference sequence). The CDR3 runs to 16 residues.

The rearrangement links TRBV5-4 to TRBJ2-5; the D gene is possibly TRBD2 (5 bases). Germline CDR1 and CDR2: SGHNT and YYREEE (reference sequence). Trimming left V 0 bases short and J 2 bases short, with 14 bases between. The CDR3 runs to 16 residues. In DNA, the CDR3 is TGTGCCAGCAGCTTGGACTCGGGTAGCGCTCAAGAGACCCAGTACTTC. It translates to CASSLDSGSAQETQYF.

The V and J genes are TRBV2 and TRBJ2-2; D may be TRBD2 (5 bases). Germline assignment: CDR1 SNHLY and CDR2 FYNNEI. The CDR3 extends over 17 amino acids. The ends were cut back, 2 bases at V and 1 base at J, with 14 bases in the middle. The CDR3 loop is CASSESPRGLNTGELFF. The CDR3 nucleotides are TGTGCCAGCAGTGAATCCCCCAGAGGGCTGAACACCGGGGAGCTGTTTTTT.

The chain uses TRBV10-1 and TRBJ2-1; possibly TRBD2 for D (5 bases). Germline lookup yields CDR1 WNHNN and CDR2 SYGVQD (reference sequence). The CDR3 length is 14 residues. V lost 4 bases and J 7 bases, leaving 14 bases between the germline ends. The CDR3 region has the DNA TGCGCCAGCAGTGTTCGGGGAGACTATAATGAGCAGTTCTTC. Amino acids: CASSVRGDYNEQFF.

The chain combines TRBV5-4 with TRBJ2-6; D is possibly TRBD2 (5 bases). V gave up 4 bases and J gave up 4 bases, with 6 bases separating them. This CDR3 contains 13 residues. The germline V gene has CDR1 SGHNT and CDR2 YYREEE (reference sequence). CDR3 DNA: TGTGCCAGCAGCCCGGGGGGGGCCAACGTCCTGACTTTC. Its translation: CASSPGGANVLTF.

CDR3 sequence reads: CASSYGEWTEAFF. Here the CDR3 DNA reads TGTGCCAGCAGTTACGGGGAGTGGACTGAAGCTTTCTTT. The chain employs TRBV6-6 and TRBJ1-1, with D unresolved. The CDR3 length is 13 residues. In germline, CDR1 is MNHNY, CDR2 SVGAGI (reference sequence). V lost 2 bases to trimming and J lost 5 bases, with 9 bases between them.

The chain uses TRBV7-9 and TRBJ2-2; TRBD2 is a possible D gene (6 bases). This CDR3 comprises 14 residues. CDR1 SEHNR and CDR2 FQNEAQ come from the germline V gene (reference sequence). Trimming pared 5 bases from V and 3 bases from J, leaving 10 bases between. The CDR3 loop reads CASSDGGYTGELFF. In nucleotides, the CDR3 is TGTGCCAGCAGCGACGGGGGTTACACCGGGGAGCTGTTTTTT.

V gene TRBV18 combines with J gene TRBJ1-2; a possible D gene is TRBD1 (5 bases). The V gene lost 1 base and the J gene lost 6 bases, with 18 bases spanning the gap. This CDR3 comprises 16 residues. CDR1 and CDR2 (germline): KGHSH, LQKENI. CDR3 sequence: CASSPRPAGTENGYTF. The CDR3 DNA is TGTGCCAGCTCACCACGACCAGCGGGGACGGAGAATGGCTACACCTTC.

The CDR3 loop reads CASSNMRNHEQYF. The DNA for the CDR3 is TGTGCCAGCAGCAACATGAGGAACCACGAGCAGTACTTC. The chain combines TRBV5-5 with TRBJ2-7; D remains unclear. CDR1 is SGHKS and CDR2 is YYEKEE in the germline V gene (reference sequence). The CDR3 extends over 13 amino acids. V shed 4 bases and J shed 5 bases, with 13 bases lying between them.

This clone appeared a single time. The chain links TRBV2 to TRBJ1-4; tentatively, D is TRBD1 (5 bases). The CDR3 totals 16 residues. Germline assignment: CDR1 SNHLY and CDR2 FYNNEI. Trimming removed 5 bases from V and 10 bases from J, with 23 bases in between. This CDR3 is CASSSSLGPLSGKLFF. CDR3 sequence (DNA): TGTGCCAGCAGTAGTTCCTTGGGGCCCCTGAGTGGAAAACTGTTTTTT.

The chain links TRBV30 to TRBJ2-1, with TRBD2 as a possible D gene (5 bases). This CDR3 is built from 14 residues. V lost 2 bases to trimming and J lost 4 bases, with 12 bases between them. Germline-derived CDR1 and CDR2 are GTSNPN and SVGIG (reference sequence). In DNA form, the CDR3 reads TGTGCCTGGAGTACTTCCCCGGGGTACAATGAGCAGTTCTTC. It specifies CAWSTSPGYNEQFF.

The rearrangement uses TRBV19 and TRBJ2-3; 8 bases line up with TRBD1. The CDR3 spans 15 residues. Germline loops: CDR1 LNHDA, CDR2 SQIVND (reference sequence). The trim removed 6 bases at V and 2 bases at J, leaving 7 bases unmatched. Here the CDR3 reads CASRLQGDHTDTQYF. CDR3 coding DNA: TGTGCCAGTAGGCTACAGGGGGACCACACAGATACGCAGTATTTT.

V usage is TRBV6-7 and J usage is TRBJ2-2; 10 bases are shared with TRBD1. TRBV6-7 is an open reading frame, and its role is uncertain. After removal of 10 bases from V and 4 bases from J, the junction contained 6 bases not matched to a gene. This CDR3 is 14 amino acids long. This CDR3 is CAIRQGAGTGELFF. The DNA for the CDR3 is TGTGCCATTCGACAGGGGGCGGGCACCGGGGAGCTGTTTTTT.

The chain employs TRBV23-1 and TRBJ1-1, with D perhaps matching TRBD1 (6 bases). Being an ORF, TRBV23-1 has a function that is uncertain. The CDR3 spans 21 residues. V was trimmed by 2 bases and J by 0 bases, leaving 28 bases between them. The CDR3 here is CASSQLKQGGMAAKMNTEAFF. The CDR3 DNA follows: TGCGCCAGCAGTCAACTCAAACAGGGAGGGATGGCGGCGAAGATGAACACTGAAGCTTTCTTT.

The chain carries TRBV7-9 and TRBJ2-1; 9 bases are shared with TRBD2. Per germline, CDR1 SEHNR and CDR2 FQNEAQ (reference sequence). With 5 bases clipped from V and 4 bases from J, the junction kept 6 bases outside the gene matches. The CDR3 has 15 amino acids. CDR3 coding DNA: TGTGCCAGCAGCGCAAGCGGGGGGCCGTACAATGAGCAGTTCTTC. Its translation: CASSASGGPYNEQFF.